A single sample gave rise to the 10 T cell receptor beta chains below, sequenced in a study of blood T cell repertoires in COVID-19. Profiled with immunoSEQ multiplex PCR; TCRdb holds only in-frame clones, not every one. This table has tens of thousands of clones, 60% to 85% appearing once. Sequenced sample: peripheral blood. Source of these receptors: a human donor in a cohort sampled during active COVID-19.

The rearrangement joins TRBV7-9 to TRBJ2-5; D is possibly TRBD1 (6 bases). The CDR3 loop spans 13 amino acids. V was trimmed by 5 bases and J by 5 bases, leaving 12 bases between them. Germline V gene lookup returns CDR1 SEHNR and CDR2 FQNEAQ (reference sequence). DNA for the CDR3: TGTGCCAGCAGCCTTGGGGGCCGTGAGACCCAGTACTTC. Protein sequence: CASSLGGRETQYF.

The rearrangement uses TRBV12-3 or TRBV12-4 and TRBJ1-1; no firm D call. CDR3 size: 13 residues. V lost 1 base to trimming and J lost 2 bases, with 5 bases between them. CDR3 sequence reads: CASSLDINTEAFF. Written as DNA, the CDR3 is TGTGCCAGCAGTTTAGACATCAACACTGAAGCTTTCTTT.

With respect to this clone: A much larger clone differs from this one at a single base, so this may be a read error. The chain joins TRBV5-6 to TRBJ1-6; D is undetermined. CDR3 length: 16 residues. From germline, CDR1 is SGHDT and CDR2 YYEEEE. Trimming removed 3 bases at V and 6 bases at J, with 16 bases between. DNA of the CDR3: TGTGCCAGCAGCTCGGGATGGACGGTCGTTAATTCACCCCTCCACTTT. This translates into CASSSGWTVVNSPLHF.

The rearrangement joins TRBV7-2 to TRBJ2-5; D may be TRBD2 (6 bases). CDR3 length equals 14 residues. Germline CDR1 SGHTA, CDR2 FQGNSA. Trimming removed 1 base at V and 5 bases at J, with 11 bases between. CDR3 sequence (DNA): TGTGCCAGCAGCTTAGAACTAGCTCACGAGACCCAGTACTTC. Translation: CASSLELAHETQYF.

This clone was recorded only once. The V gene is TRBV7-2, the J gene TRBJ2-1, with no clear D. V was pared by 4 bases and J by 7 bases, with 11 bases between. CDR1 is SGHTA, CDR2 FQGNSA, per germline. The CDR3 contains 13 residues. The CDR3: CASSSILHNEQFF. In DNA, the CDR3 is TGTGCCAGCAGCTCAATACTACATAATGAGCAGTTCTTC.

The chain is built from TRBV5-1 and TRBJ2-5; TRBD1 matches 8 bases. This CDR3 region has 13 residues. The V gene end was trimmed by 7 bases and the J gene end by 2 bases; junction bases not matched to a gene: 4. CDR1 is SGHRS and CDR2 is YFSETQ in the germline V gene. CDR3 nucleotide sequence: TGCGCCAGCCGGACAGGGTCACAAGAGACCCAGTACTTC. This translates into CASRTGSQETQYF.

This chain connects TRBV27 to TRBJ2-7, with 9 bases that match TRBD1. From germline, CDR1 is MNHEY and CDR2 SMNVEV (reference sequence). The length of the CDR3 is 17 residues. V was pared by 3 bases and J by 5 bases, with 14 bases of the junction left unmatched. CDR3 coding DNA: TGTGCCAGCAGTTTGTCGGTCCCGGGACAGGGAGGGCACGAGCAGTACTTC. Translated: CASSLSVPGQGGHEQYF.

This chain connects TRBV4-2 to TRBJ1-4; 7 bases align to TRBD1. Germline V gives CDR1 LGHNA, CDR2 YNFKEQ. V was pared by 5 bases and J by 4 bases, with 4 bases of the junction left unmatched. The CDR3 is made up of 14 amino acids. This CDR3 is CASSRDSFNEKLFF. The CDR3, as DNA: TGTGCCAGCAGCAGGGACAGTTTTAATGAAAAACTGTTTTTT.

This clone was found once. V is TRBV7-3 and J is TRBJ1-1; D call uncertain. Germline loops: CDR1 SGHTA, CDR2 FQGTGA. The CDR3 sequence is 11 residues long. V was clipped by 7 bases and J by 4 bases, with 7 bases between them. The DNA of the CDR3 is TGTGCCAGCATGGGGAGCACTGAAGCTTTCTTT. Translated: CASMGSTEAFF.

The sample holds many counts of this clone. This sequence joins TRBV3-1 (or the pseudogene TRBV3-2) and TRBJ1-5, with a possible D match to TRBD1 (5 bases). V lost 1 base, J lost 9 bases, and 13 bases lay in between. This CDR3 comprises 14 residues. Per germline, CDR1 LGHDT and CDR2 YNNKEL (reference sequence). The CDR3 nucleotides are TGTGCCAGCAGCCAAGGTCAGGGCAGCCGGCCCCAGCATTTT. This codes for CASSQGQGSRPQHF.